These 17 T cell receptor beta chains were all obtained from the same sample, sequenced in a study of CD8 T cells in Susac syndrome. When the RNA was reverse transcribed, random hexamers were used with an input of 0.5 to 1 ug. TCRdb itself ran the immunoSEQ multiplex PCR reads through MiXCR, one entry per CDR3 protein. The sample holds more than 150,000 distinct CDR3 sequences; 85% to 95% are singletons and the top ten take roughly 0.2%. The source material was CD8+ T cells from PBMCs. These receptors all come from a human donor with multiple sclerosis.

The chain recombines TRBV28 with TRBJ2-1, with D uncertain. This CDR3 is 11 amino acids long. The V and J ends lost 5 bases and 10 bases respectively, with 9 bases between them. Per germline, CDR1 MDHEN and CDR2 SYDVKM. The CDR3 is CASSQVHEQFF. The CDR3 DNA reads TGTGCCAGCAGTCAGGTCCACGAGCAGTTCTTC.

The chain couples TRBV5-4 to TRBJ2-7, with TRBD2 matching over 7 bases. CDR1 and CDR2 from the germline V gene are SGHNT and YYREEE (reference sequence). The trim removed 1 base at V and 2 bases at J, leaving 9 bases unmatched. This CDR3 has 16 residues. This CDR3 reads CASSLRRETATYEQYF. CDR3 DNA: TGTGCCAGCAGCTTGAGGCGGGAGACGGCCACCTACGAGCAGTACTTC.

The V and J genes are TRBV7-9 and TRBJ1-2; no firm D call. The ends were cut back, 5 bases at V and 8 bases at J, with 18 bases in the middle. Germline CDR1 SEHNR, CDR2 FQNEAQ (reference sequence). The CDR3 covers 14 residues. This chain's CDR3 is CASSQRASFSGYTF. The CDR3 nucleotides are TGTGCCAGCAGCCAAAGAGCGAGTTTTTCCGGCTACACCTTC.

J is TRBJ1-1 and V is TRBV9; 7 nucleotides align to TRBD1. The CDR3 is 20 residues long. Germline CDR1 reads SGDLS; CDR2 reads YYNGEE. V lost 4 bases, J lost 0 bases, and 21 bases stayed unmatched. The CDR3 coding sequence is TGTGCCAGCAGCCTCAACCCTGGGGGACAGCCCGGCGGGATGAACACTGAAGCTTTCTTT. Its translation is CASSLNPGGQPGGMNTEAFF.

The chain links TRBV3-1 to TRBJ2-5; no definite D call. Per germline, CDR1 LGHDT and CDR2 YNNKEL (reference sequence). CDR3 size: 15 residues. V lost 0 bases to trimming and J lost 0 bases, with 8 bases between them. The CDR3 DNA sequence: TGTGCCAGCAGCCAAGAGTCCAGCCACCAAGAGACCCAGTACTTC. Amino acid sequence: CASSQESSHQETQYF.

CDR3 in amino acids: CSATAGGSNQPQHF. The CDR3 bases are TGCAGTGCTACAGCCGGGGGAAGCAATCAGCCCCAGCATTTT. V and J are TRBV20-1 and TRBJ1-5, with a weak D call TRBD1 (5 bases). The CDR3 spans 14 residues. V lost 4 bases, J lost 1 base, and 11 bases lay in between. Germline-derived CDR1 and CDR2 are DFQATT and SNEGSKA (reference sequence).

The genes are TRBV7-2 and TRBJ2-7; unclear D gene. Germline-derived CDR1 and CDR2 are SGHTA and FQGNSA. V was trimmed by 3 bases and J by 4 bases, leaving 10 bases between them. The CDR3 loop spans 13 amino acids. Written as DNA, the CDR3 is TGTGCCAGCAGCTTCGCCTGGAAATACGAGCAGTACTTC. Its protein product is CASSFAWKYEQYF.

The V gene is TRBV12-3 or TRBV12-4, the J gene TRBJ2-2; D unresolved. The CDR3 sequence is 13 residues long. V shed 7 bases and J shed 7 bases, with 13 bases lying between them. The CDR3 reads CASTNGRIGELFF. The CDR3 DNA reads as TGTGCCAGCACCAACGGTCGGATCGGGGAGCTGTTTTTT.

The V and J genes are TRBV27 and TRBJ2-7, with 10 bases that match TRBD1. The CDR3 totals 15 residues. Germline V lookup: CDR1 MNHEY, CDR2 SMNVEV (reference sequence). The V and J ends lost 5 bases and 5 bases, in that order; junction bases with no gene match: 9. The CDR3 reads CASSDRQGAPHEQYF. CDR3 sequence (DNA): TGTGCCAGCAGTGACCGACAGGGGGCCCCCCACGAGCAGTACTTC.

This sequence joins TRBV27 and TRBJ2-7, with 7 positions matching TRBD2. This CDR3 has 14 amino acids. Germline V gives CDR1 MNHEY, CDR2 SMNVEV (reference sequence). Trimming took 4 bases from V and 4 from J; bases not matched to a gene: 7. The CDR3 bases are TGTGCCAGCAGTTCGGGACTAACACCATACGAGCAGTACTTC. Its translation is CASSSGLTPYEQYF.

This clonotype was seen just once. The J gene is TRBJ1-6, the V gene TRBV6-2 or TRBV6-3, with D unresolved. V lost 6 bases and J 6 bases, leaving 12 bases between the germline ends. The CDR3 length is 14 residues. Per the germline V gene, CDR1 is MNHEY and CDR2 is SVGEGT. The CDR3 nucleotides are TGTGCCAGCAGCCCTGACCGACGTAATTCACCCCTCCACTTT. Translated: CASSPDRRNSPLHF.

The CDR3 reads CSARDQGTPGRANVLTF. CDR3 sequence (DNA): TGCAGTGCTAGAGATCAGGGCACCCCAGGGAGGGCCAACGTCCTGACTTTC. This chain links TRBV20-1 with TRBJ2-6; a possible D gene is TRBD1 (5 bases). Germline CDR1 is DFQATT and CDR2 is SNEGSKA (reference sequence). The V gene lost 0 bases and the J gene lost 5 bases, with 17 bases spanning the gap. This CDR3 comprises 17 residues.

The genes are TRBV7-3 and TRBJ2-2; 11 bases agree with TRBD2. J gave up 6 bases and V 4 bases, and 10 bases lay outside the gene matches. The CDR3 length is 17 residues. Per the germline V gene, CDR1 is SGHTA and CDR2 is FQGTGA. Here the CDR3 reads CASSSLTSGGLPGELFF. The CDR3 DNA sequence: TGTGCCAGCAGCTCCTTAACTAGCGGGGGCCTCCCCGGGGAGCTGTTTTTT.

The chain links TRBV5-1 to TRBJ1-5; D is unclear. The germline gives CDR1 SGHRS, CDR2 YFSETQ. V was pared by 4 bases and J by 5 bases, with 13 bases between. This CDR3 has 14 amino acids. CDR3 in amino acids: CASSPLAGDQPQHF. CDR3 coding DNA: TGCGCCAGCAGCCCCCTAGCGGGAGATCAGCCCCAGCATTTT.

V is TRBV5-1 and J is TRBJ1-2; no definite D call. The CDR3 is 15 amino acids. Germline CDR1 reads SGHRS; CDR2 reads YFSETQ. V lost 4 bases to trimming and J lost 2 bases, with 15 bases between them. CDR3 sequence reads: CASSPTPGSNYGYTF. The CDR3 coding sequence is TGCGCCAGCAGCCCGACACCGGGATCGAACTATGGCTACACCTTC.

CDR3 region: CAWGFENQNTEAFF. In nucleotides, the CDR3 is TGTGCCTGGGGTTTTGAGAACCAGAACACTGAAGCTTTCTTT. V is TRBV30 and J is TRBJ1-1, with unresolved D. The CDR3 is 14 residues long. V lost 5 bases, J lost 1 base, and 14 bases lay in between. The V gene's germline CDR1 is GTSNPN and CDR2 SVGIG (reference sequence).

The genes are TRBV7-9 and TRBJ1-1; D is uncertain. The germline V gene has CDR1 SEHNR and CDR2 FQNEAQ (reference sequence). The CDR3 covers 12 residues. Trimming took 0 bases from V and 6 from J, leaving 5 bases between them. CDR3 amino acids: CASSLAAPEAFF. The CDR3 region has the DNA TGTGCCAGCAGCTTAGCGGCCCCTGAAGCTTTCTTT.